This T cell receptor beta chain was captured in a study of immune characterization of retroperitoneal liposarcoma. MiXCR, run by TCRdb on the PCR reads, gives a single entry per CDR3 protein. The sample carries around 2,200 distinct CDR3 sequences, roughly 43% recorded once. This clonotype was observed a handful of times. Trimming at V came to 0 bases and at J to 4 bases, leaving 4 bases not matched to a gene. This CDR3 has 15 residues. Germline V CDR1 and CDR2: WNHNN, SYGVQD (reference sequence). J is TRBJ2-5 and V is TRBV10-1, with 8 bases matching TRBD1. The specimen was tumor tissue. This TCR was recovered from a male donor with retroperitoneal liposarcoma. The CDR3 region is CASSESETGAETQYF. The CDR3, as DNA: TGCGCCAGCAGTGAGTCGGAGACAGGGGCAGAGACCCAGTACTTC.